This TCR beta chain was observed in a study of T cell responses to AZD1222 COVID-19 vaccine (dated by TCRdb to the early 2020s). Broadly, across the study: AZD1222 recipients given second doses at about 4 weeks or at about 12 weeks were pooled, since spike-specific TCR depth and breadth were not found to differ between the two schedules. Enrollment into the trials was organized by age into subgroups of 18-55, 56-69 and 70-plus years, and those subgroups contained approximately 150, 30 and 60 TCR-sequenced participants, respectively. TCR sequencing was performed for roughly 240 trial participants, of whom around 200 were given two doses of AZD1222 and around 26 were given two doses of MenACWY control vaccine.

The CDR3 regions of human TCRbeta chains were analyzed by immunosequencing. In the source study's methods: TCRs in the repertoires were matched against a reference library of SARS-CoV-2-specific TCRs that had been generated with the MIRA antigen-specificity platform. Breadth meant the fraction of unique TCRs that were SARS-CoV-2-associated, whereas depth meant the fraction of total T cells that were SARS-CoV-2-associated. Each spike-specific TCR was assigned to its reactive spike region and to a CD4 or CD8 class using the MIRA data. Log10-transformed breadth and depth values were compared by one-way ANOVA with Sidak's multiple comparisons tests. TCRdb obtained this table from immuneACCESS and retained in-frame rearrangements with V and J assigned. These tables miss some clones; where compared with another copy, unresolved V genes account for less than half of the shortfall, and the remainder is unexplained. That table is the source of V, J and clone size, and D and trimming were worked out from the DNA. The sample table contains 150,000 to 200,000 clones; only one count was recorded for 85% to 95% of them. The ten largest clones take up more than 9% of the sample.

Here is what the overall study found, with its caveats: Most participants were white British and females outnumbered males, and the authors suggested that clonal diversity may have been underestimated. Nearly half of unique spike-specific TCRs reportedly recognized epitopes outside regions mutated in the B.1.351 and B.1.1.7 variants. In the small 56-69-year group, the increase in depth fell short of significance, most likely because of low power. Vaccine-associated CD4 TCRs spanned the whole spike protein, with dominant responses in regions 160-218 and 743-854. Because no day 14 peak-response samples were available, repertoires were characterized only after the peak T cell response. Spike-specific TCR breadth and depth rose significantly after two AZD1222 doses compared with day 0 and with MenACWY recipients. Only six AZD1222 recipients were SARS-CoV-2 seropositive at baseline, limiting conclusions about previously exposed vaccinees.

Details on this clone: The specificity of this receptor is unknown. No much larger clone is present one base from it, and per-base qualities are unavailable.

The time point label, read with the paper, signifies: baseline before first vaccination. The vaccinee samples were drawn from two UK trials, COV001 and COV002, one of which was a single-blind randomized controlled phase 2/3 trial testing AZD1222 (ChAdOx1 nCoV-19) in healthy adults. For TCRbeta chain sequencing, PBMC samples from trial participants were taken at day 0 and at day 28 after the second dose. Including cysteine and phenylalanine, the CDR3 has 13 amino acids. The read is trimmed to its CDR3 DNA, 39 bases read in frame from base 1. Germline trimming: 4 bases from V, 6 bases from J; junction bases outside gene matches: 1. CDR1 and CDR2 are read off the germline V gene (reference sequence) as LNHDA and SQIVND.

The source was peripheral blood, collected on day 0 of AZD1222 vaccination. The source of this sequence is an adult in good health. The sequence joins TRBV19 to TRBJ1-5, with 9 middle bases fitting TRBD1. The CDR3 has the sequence CASSRQGGQPQHF. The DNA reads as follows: TGTGCCAGTAGTAGACAGGGGGGTCAGCCCCAGCATTTT.